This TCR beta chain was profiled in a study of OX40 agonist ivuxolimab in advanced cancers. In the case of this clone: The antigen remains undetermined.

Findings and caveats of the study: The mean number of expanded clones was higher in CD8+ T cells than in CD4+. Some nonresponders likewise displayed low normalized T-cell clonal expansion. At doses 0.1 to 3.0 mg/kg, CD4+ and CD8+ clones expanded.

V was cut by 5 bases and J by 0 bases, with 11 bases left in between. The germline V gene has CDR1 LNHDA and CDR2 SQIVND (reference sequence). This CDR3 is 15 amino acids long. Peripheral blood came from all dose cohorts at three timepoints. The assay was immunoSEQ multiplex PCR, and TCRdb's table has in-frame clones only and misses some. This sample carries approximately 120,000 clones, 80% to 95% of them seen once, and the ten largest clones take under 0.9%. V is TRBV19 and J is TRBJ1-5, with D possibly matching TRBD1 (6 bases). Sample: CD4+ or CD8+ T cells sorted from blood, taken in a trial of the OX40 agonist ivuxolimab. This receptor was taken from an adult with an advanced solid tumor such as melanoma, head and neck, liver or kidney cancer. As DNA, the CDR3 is TGTGCCAGTAGTTGGGACATCAATAGCAATCAGCCCCAGCATTTT. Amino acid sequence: CASSWDINSNQPQHF.